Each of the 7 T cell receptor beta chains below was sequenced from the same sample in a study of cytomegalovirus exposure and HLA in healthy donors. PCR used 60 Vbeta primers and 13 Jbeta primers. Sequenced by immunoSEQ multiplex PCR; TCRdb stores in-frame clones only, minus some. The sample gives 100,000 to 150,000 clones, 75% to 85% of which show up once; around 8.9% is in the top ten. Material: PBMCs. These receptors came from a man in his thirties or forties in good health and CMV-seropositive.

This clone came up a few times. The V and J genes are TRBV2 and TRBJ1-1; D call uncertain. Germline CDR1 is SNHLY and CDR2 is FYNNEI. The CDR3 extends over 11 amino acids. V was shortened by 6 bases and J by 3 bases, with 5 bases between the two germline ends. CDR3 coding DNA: TGTGCCAGCAGGGCTTACACTGAAGCTTTCTTT. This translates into CASRAYTEAFF.

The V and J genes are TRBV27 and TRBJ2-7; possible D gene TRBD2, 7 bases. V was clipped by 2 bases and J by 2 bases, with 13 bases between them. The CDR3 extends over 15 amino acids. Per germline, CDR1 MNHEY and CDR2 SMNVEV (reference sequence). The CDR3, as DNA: TGTGCCAGCAGTTTAACCTCCGGGGGGCCCTACGAGCAGTACTTC. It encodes CASSLTSGGPYEQYF.

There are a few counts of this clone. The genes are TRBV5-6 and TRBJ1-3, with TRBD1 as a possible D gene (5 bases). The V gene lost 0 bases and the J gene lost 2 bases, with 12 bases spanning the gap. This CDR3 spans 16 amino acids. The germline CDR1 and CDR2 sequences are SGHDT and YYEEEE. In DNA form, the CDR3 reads TGTGCCAGCAGCTTGGATCCCCGGACACCTGGAAACACCATATATTTT. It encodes CASSLDPRTPGNTIYF.

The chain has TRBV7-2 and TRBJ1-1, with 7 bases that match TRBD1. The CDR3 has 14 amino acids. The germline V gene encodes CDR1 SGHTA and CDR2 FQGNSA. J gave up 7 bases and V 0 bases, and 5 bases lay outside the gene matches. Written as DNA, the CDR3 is TGTGCCAGCAGCTTAGCAAAGGGGACAGTTGAAGCTTTCTTT. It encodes CASSLAKGTVEAFF.

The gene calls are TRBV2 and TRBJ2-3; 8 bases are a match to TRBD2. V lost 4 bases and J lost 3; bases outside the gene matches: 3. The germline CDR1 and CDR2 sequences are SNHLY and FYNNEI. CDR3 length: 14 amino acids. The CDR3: CASSAGGRTDTQYF. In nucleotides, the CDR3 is TGTGCCAGCAGTGCGGGGGGGCGGACAGATACGCAGTATTTT.

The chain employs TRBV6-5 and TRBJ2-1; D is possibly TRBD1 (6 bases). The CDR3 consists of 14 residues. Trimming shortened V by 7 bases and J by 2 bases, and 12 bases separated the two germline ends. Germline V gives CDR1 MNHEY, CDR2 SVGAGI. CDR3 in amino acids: CASKGVRTYNEQFF. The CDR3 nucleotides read TGTGCCAGCAAGGGGGTCAGAACCTACAATGAGCAGTTCTTC.

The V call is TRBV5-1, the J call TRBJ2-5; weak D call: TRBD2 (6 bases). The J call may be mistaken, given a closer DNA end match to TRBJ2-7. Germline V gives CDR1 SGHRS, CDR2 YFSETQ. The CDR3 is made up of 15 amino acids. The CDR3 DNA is TGCGCCAGCAGCACCGGAACGCAGGGAGGCTACGAGCAGTACTTC. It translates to CASSTGTQGGYEQYF.